The 30 T cell receptor beta chains in this list originate from one sample, sequenced in a study of cytomegalovirus exposure and HLA in healthy donors. Primers included in the PCR were 60 Vbeta and 13 Jbeta primers. TCRdb keeps only in-frame clones here, not all; method: immunoSEQ multiplex PCR. The sample records about 200,000 clones, 86% being singletons. Sequenced input: PBMCs. The source of these receptors is a young woman in good health and CMV-seronegative.

CDR3 nucleotide sequence: TGTGCCAGCAGTGATAGGGGCGGGGGGGCCCTAGATACGCAGTATTTT. Residues: CASSDRGGGALDTQYF. The chain carries TRBV6-1 and TRBJ2-3, with TRBD2 matching over 9 bases. Germline trimming cut 3 bases from V and 5 bases from J; bases unmatched to any gene: 9. The CDR3 has 16 amino acids. Germline-derived CDR1 and CDR2 are MNHNS and SASEGT.

The chain recombines TRBV5-1 with TRBJ2-3; 8 bases are shared with TRBD2. The germline V gene has CDR1 SGHRS and CDR2 YFSETQ. Trimming cost V 3 bases and J 4 bases; bases outside gene matches: 7. The length of the CDR3 is 15 residues. CDR3 bases: TGCGCCAGCAGCTCGCGCGCGGGAGGTCCAGATACGCAGTATTTT. Translated: CASSSRAGGPDTQYF.

The chain uses TRBV4-1 and TRBJ2-7, with TRBD2 as a possible D gene (5 bases). CDR1 is MGHRA, CDR2 YSYEKL, per germline. The CDR3 is made up of 14 amino acids. V dropped 6 bases and J dropped 0 bases, with 12 bases sitting between them. CDR3 in amino acids: CASRPAVSSYEQYF. As DNA, the CDR3 is TGCGCCAGCAGGCCAGCGGTGAGCTCCTACGAGCAGTACTTC.

This clone was observed a single time. The J gene is TRBJ1-2, the V gene TRBV27; D is undetermined. Per germline, CDR1 MNHEY and CDR2 SMNVEV (reference sequence). V lost 5 bases, J lost 3 bases, and 13 bases lay in between. The CDR3 has 14 amino acids. The DNA of the CDR3 is TGTGCCAGCAGTCGAGGGCCGAACTACTATGGCTACACCTTC. Residues: CASSRGPNYYGYTF.

The chain employs TRBV5-6 and TRBJ2-7; D remains ambiguous. The germline V gene has CDR1 SGHDT and CDR2 YYEEEE. V gave up 1 base and J gave up 2 bases, with 4 bases separating them. The CDR3 is 12 amino acids. For the CDR3, the DNA is TGTGCCAGCAGCTTGTCGGCCTACGAGCAGTACTTC. Residues: CASSLSAYEQYF.

Of note for this clone: The junction shows a germline mismatch at one end, possibly a read error. The chain joins TRBV19 to TRBJ1-2; a weak D match, TRBD1 (6 bases). Germline lookup yields CDR1 LNHDA and CDR2 SQIVND (reference sequence). The CDR3 is 12 amino acids. CDR3 nucleotides: TGTGCCAGCAGTAGACAGGACTATGGCTACACCTTC. This codes for CASSRQDYGYTF.

This chain connects TRBV10-2 to TRBJ2-1, with D possibly being TRBD2 (5 bases). Germline loops: CDR1 WSHSY, CDR2 SAAADI. Deletions cut 6 bases from V and 5 bases from J, with 14 bases between. This CDR3 comprises 14 residues. CDR3 bases: TGCGCCAGCAGACTGGCCGGGGAGCACAATGAGCAGTTCTTC. Protein product: CASRLAGEHNEQFF.

This chain uses TRBV5-1 with TRBJ1-2, with D possibly being TRBD1 (6 bases). This CDR3 has 13 amino acids. With 4 bases removed from V and 8 bases from J, the gap between germline ends came to 15 bases. Germline CDR1 reads SGHRS; CDR2 reads YFSETQ. This chain's CDR3 is CASSQTGYPGYTF. CDR3 coding DNA: TGCGCCAGCAGCCAGACAGGATATCCCGGCTACACCTTC.

The chain is built from TRBV7-8 and TRBJ2-5, with TRBD1 as a possible D gene (6 bases). The DNA end favors TRBJ2-7, so the J call may be wrong. This CDR3 has 15 amino acids. The germline V gene has CDR1 SGHVS and CDR2 FQNEAQ. The CDR3 is CASSLTGIDSYEQYF. In nucleotides, the CDR3 is TGTGCCAGCAGTCTTACAGGGATCGACTCCTACGAGCAGTACTTC.

This clone was seen a single time. This chain links TRBV11-2 with TRBJ2-1; D gene uncertain. The CDR3 has 12 amino acids. V shed 7 bases and J shed 9 bases, with 13 bases lying between them. Germline CDR1 is SGHAT and CDR2 is FQNNGV. The CDR3 region is CASTHRSGEQFF. In DNA form, the CDR3 reads TGTGCCAGCACCCACCGGTCTGGTGAGCAGTTCTTC.

This clone was seen only a few times. The gene calls are TRBV6-1 and TRBJ2-1; TRBD2 agrees at 7 bases. The CDR3 is made up of 14 amino acids. Germline lookup yields CDR1 MNHNS and CDR2 SASEGT. Germline trimming cut 8 bases from V and 4 bases from J; bases unmatched to any gene: 8. The CDR3 nucleotides are TGTGCCAGCGGGTCTAGCGGATATTACAATGAGCAGTTCTTC. Translated, it gives CASGSSGYYNEQFF.

The gene calls are TRBV9 and TRBJ2-3; possible D gene TRBD2, 6 bases. The V gene's germline CDR1 is SGDLS and CDR2 YYNGEE. This CDR3 contains 14 residues. V was pared by 7 bases and J by 5 bases, with 17 bases between. The CDR3 loop is CASAAGLGGDTQYF. The CDR3 nucleotides are TGTGCCAGCGCGGCGGGATTGGGGGGAGATACGCAGTATTTT.

The chain combines TRBV28 with TRBJ2-7; TRBD2 agrees at 9 bases. The CDR3 extends over 15 amino acids. Trimming at V came to 3 bases and at J to 4 bases, leaving 7 bases not matched to a gene. Germline loops: CDR1 MDHEN, CDR2 SYDVKM. The CDR3 region has the DNA TGTGCCAGCAGTTTCCCTCTAGCGGGATCGTACGAGCAGTACTTC. Protein: CASSFPLAGSYEQYF.

The chain links TRBV27 to TRBJ2-2, with 8 bases fitting TRBD2. CDR3 length equals 16 residues. J gave up 9 bases and V 6 bases, and 15 bases lay outside the gene matches. The germline gives CDR1 MNHEY, CDR2 SMNVEV (reference sequence). The CDR3: CASSPPGTRTPWELFF. As DNA, the CDR3 is TGTGCCAGCAGCCCCCCCGGGACTAGGACACCGTGGGAGCTGTTTTTT.

The chain links TRBV7-8 to TRBJ2-1; D remains ambiguous. Trimming cost V 4 bases and J 7 bases, with 14 bases left between them. This CDR3 is 14 amino acids long. CDR1 and CDR2 from the germline V gene are SGHVS and FQNEAQ. The CDR3 DNA reads TGTGCCAGCAGCTACCGAATCTCCGGGAATGAGCAGTTCTTC. This codes for CASSYRISGNEQFF. The full variable domain, in which reference TRBV7-8 and TRBJ2-1 provide the parts outside the CDR3, is GAGVSQSPRYKVAKRGQDVALRCDPISGHVSLFWYQQALGQGPEFLTYFQNEAQLDKSGLPSDRFFAERPEGSVSTLKIQRTQQEDSAVYLCASSYRISGNEQFFGPGTRLTVL.

This chain connects TRBV27 to TRBJ2-1, with 10 positions matching TRBD2. Germline V gene lookup returns CDR1 MNHEY and CDR2 SMNVEV (reference sequence). This CDR3 comprises 17 residues. J gave up 7 bases and V 9 bases, and 18 bases lay outside the gene matches. The DNA of the CDR3 is TGTGCCAGTCAAAGTCCGGGACTAGCGATCCGCGGGAATGAGCAGTTCTTC. Translating it yields CASQSPGLAIRGNEQFF.

This chain joins TRBV28 and TRBJ2-7; TRBD1 is a possible D gene (6 bases). The CDR3 is 16 residues long. Germline V gene data show CDR1 as MDHEN and CDR2 as SYDVKM. Trimming stripped 5 bases from V and 9 bases from J, with 26 bases between. The CDR3 here is CASSLQGEERVSGQYF. The CDR3 DNA is TGTGCCAGCAGTCTACAGGGCGAGGAGAGGGTTTCAGGGCAGTACTTC.

A few counts support this clone. DNA for the CDR3: TGTGCCAGCAGCCCCGGGAGCGGGAGATCAGATACGCAGTATTTT. This codes for CASSPGSGRSDTQYF. This chain joins TRBV13 and TRBJ2-3; 8 positions agree with TRBD2. Looked up from germline, CDR1 is PRHDT and CDR2 is FYEKMQ (reference sequence). V was clipped by 5 bases and J by 4 bases; unmatched bases: 8. The CDR3 runs 15 residues.

This chain links TRBV7-2 with TRBJ2-7; D not certain. In germline, CDR1 is SGHTA, CDR2 FQGNSA. V gave up 7 bases and J gave up 1 base, with 8 bases separating them. The CDR3 loop spans 12 amino acids. The CDR3 DNA reads as TGTGCCAGCACCCCGACTTCCTACGAGCAGTACTTC. The encoded protein is CASTPTSYEQYF.

The genes are TRBV10-3 and TRBJ2-7; 8 bases line up with TRBD1. The CDR3 is 15 amino acids. The ends lost 6 bases at V and 7 bases at J; junction bases unmatched: 14. The germline gives CDR1 ENHRY, CDR2 SYGVKD. CDR3 sequence: CAIRGMDRARWEQYF. The CDR3 region has the DNA TGTGCCATCAGGGGAATGGACAGGGCTAGGTGGGAGCAGTACTTC.

This clone appeared a few times. The chain carries TRBV6-1 and TRBJ1-5; D unclear. The CDR3 loop spans 15 amino acids. The V and J ends lost 7 bases and 4 bases respectively, with 17 bases between them. From germline, CDR1 is MNHNS and CDR2 SASEGT. CDR3 DNA: TGTGCCAGCACTTATGATTTAGGAGGGAATCAGCCCCAGCATTTT. Protein: CASTYDLGGNQPQHF.

The CDR3 bases are TGTGCCAGCAGCTTCGATCGAGGTGGAGATACGCAGTATTTT. Translating gives CASSFDRGGDTQYF. This sequence joins TRBV11-2 and TRBJ2-3; unclear D gene. CDR1 and CDR2 (germline): SGHAT, FQNNGV. The length of the CDR3 is 14 residues. V was shortened by 3 bases and J by 5 bases, with 12 bases between the two germline ends.

In this sample, this clone turned up a few times. This chain uses TRBV19 with TRBJ2-3; 14 nucleotides match TRBD2. Looked up from germline, CDR1 is LNHDA and CDR2 is SQIVND (reference sequence). CDR3 size: 16 residues. After removal of 6 bases from V and 4 bases from J, the junction contained 6 bases not matched to a gene. The CDR3 nucleotides read TGTGCCAGTAGCCAGGGACTAGCGGGAGCTGCAGATACGCAGTATTTT. This gives the protein CASSQGLAGAADTQYF.

This chain links TRBV28 with TRBJ2-7; 12 bases fit TRBD2. From germline, CDR1 is MDHEN and CDR2 SYDVKM. This CDR3 is built from 15 residues. Trimming removed 4 bases from V and 2 bases from J; junction bases left unmatched: 3. CDR3 nucleotides: TGTGCCAGCAGTTCTCTAGCGGGAGGGCCCTACGAGCAGTACTTC. Translation: CASSSLAGGPYEQYF.

The chain has TRBV6-6 and TRBJ2-1; TRBD2 matches 7 bases. Losses at the gene ends were 5 bases for V and 9 bases for J; bases not matched to a gene: 16. In germline, CDR1 is MNHNY, CDR2 SVGAGI (reference sequence). This CDR3 has 16 residues. CDR3 DNA: TGTGCCAGCAGTGGCAGACTAGCCCGGGGAAAGGGTGAGCAGTTCTTC. Translation: CASSGRLARGKGEQFF.

J is TRBJ1-1 and V is TRBV7-2; TRBD1 might be the D (6 bases). Germline V gene sequence: CDR1 SGHTA, CDR2 FQGNSA. The CDR3 covers 14 residues. V gave up 2 bases and J gave up 4 bases, with 11 bases separating them. CDR3 nucleotide sequence: TGTGCCAGCAGCTTATGGACAGCTACCACTGAAGCTTTCTTT. Residues: CASSLWTATTEAFF.

This clone was counted only a few times. The V and J genes are TRBV2 and TRBJ2-6; D unresolved. V lost 7 bases and J 3 bases, leaving 4 bases between the germline ends. This CDR3 spans 12 amino acids. Germline V gene data show CDR1 as SNHLY and CDR2 as FYNNEI. The CDR3 here is CASTSGANVLTF. Here the CDR3 DNA reads TGTGCCAGCACCAGTGGGGCCAACGTCCTGACTTTC.

This chain joins TRBV27 and TRBJ2-5, with D possibly being TRBD1 (6 bases). V was trimmed by 5 bases and J by 2 bases, leaving 12 bases between them. Per the germline V gene, CDR1 is MNHEY and CDR2 is SMNVEV (reference sequence). The CDR3 spans 14 residues. The CDR3 nucleotides are TGTGCCAGCAGTGAGGACAGCCGGCAAGAGACCCAGTACTTC. It is translated as CASSEDSRQETQYF.

The rearrangement joins TRBV6-5 to TRBJ2-1, with TRBD2 matching over 7 bases. With 4 bases clipped from V and 7 bases from J, the junction kept 10 bases outside the gene matches. From germline, CDR1 is MNHEY and CDR2 SVGAGI. CDR3 size: 15 residues. The CDR3: CASSSSGGHWNEQFF. The DNA of the CDR3 is TGTGCCAGCAGTTCCTCGGGAGGACATTGGAATGAGCAGTTCTTC.

This clone appeared once. The genes are TRBV5-1 and TRBJ2-3; D unclear. There are 15 residues in the CDR3. Between the trimmed V and J ends, which lost 4 bases and 2 bases, there was a span of 14 bases. CDR1 is SGHRS, CDR2 YFSETQ, per germline. CDR3 in amino acids: CASSRVPVSTDTQYF. DNA of the CDR3: TGCGCCAGCAGCCGCGTTCCGGTCTCCACAGATACGCAGTATTTT.